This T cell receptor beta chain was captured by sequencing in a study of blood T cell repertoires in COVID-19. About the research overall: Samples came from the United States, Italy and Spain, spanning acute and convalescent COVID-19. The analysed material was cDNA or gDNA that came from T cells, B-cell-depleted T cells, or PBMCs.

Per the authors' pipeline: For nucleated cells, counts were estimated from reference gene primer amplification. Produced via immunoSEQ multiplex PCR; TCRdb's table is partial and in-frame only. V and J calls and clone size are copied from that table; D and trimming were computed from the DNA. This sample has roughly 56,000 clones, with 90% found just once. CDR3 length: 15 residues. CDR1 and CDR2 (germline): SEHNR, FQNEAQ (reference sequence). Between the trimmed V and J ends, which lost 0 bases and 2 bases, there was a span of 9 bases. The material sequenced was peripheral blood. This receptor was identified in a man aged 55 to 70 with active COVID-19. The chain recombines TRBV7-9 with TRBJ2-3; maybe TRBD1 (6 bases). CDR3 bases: TGTGCCAGCAGCTTAGCTACAGGGCCCACAGATACGCAGTATTTT. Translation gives CASSLATGPTDTQYF.